Shown below are 28 T cell receptor beta chains from a single sample sequenced in a study of cytomegalovirus exposure and HLA in healthy donors. The PCR ran on 60 Vbeta and 13 Jbeta primers. The assay was immunoSEQ multiplex PCR, and TCRdb's table has in-frame clones only and misses some. The table lists roughly 150,000 clones, about 70% of them singletons. The sequenced sample was PBMCs. The receptors stem from a man in his thirties or forties in good health and CMV-seropositive.

The chain combines TRBV4-2 with TRBJ1-2; TRBD1 agrees at 7 bases. The V gene's germline CDR1 is LGHNA and CDR2 YNFKEQ. J lost 5 bases, V lost 0 bases, and 9 bases had no gene match. The CDR3 runs 16 residues. This CDR3 is CASSQDRDRTSYGYTF. The CDR3 DNA is TGTGCCAGCAGCCAAGATAGGGACAGAACCTCGTATGGCTACACCTTC.

This chain links TRBV19 with TRBJ2-3; TRBD1 matches 9 bases. CDR3 length: 14 amino acids. The ends lost 5 bases at V and 4 bases at J; junction bases unmatched: 4. Germline lookup yields CDR1 LNHDA and CDR2 SQIVND (reference sequence). CDR3 nucleotide sequence: TGTGCCAGTAGTCAGGGACAGGGCGCAGATACGCAGTATTTT. It codes for CASSQGQGADTQYF.

The J gene is TRBJ1-1, the V gene TRBV2; D is undetermined. The CDR3 is 13 residues long. Germline V gives CDR1 SNHLY, CDR2 FYNNEI. Trimming removed 4 bases at V and 7 bases at J, with 13 bases between. The CDR3 DNA sequence: TGTGCCAGCAGTGGGGCCACCGTTGATGAAGCTTTCTTT. Protein product: CASSGATVDEAFF.

The rearrangement links TRBV9 to TRBJ2-7; the D gene is possibly TRBD2 (5 bases). CDR1 is SGDLS and CDR2 is YYNGEE in the germline V gene. This CDR3 has 15 residues. V was shortened by 0 bases and J by 0 bases, with 10 bases between the two germline ends. Here the CDR3 reads CASSVAASSSYEQYF. The CDR3 DNA sequence: TGTGCCAGCAGCGTAGCGGCTAGCAGCTCCTACGAGCAGTACTTC.

This chain connects TRBV7-9 to TRBJ2-3, with D tentatively TRBD2 (5 bases). This CDR3 region has 16 residues. Per germline, CDR1 SEHNR and CDR2 FQNEAQ (reference sequence). The V end was cut by 3 bases, the J end by 1 base, with 14 bases between. The CDR3 region has the DNA TGTGCCAGCAGCTTGCCACTAGTTTCGGGCACAGATACGCAGTATTTT. Protein sequence: CASSLPLVSGTDTQYF.

The rearrangement uses TRBV5-4 and TRBJ1-2, with 10 bases lining up with TRBD1. The CDR3 extends over 16 amino acids. After removal of 1 base from V and 2 bases from J, the junction contained 5 bases not matched to a gene. Germline CDR1 reads SGHNT; CDR2 reads YYREEE (reference sequence). The CDR3 DNA reads as TGTGCCAGCAGCTTGACCGGACAGGGGGTGAACTATGGCTACACCTTC. This translates into CASSLTGQGVNYGYTF.

V usage is TRBV4-1 and J usage is TRBJ2-7, with TRBD2 matching 12 bases. Per germline, CDR1 MGHRA and CDR2 YSYEKL. Germline trimming cut 4 bases from V and 1 base from J; bases unmatched to any gene: 2. This CDR3 comprises 15 residues. The CDR3 bases are TGCGCCAGCAGCCTTCTAGCGGGAGGGTCCTACGAGCAGTACTTC. It is translated as CASSLLAGGSYEQYF.

This rearrangement joins TRBV2 to TRBJ2-7; 8 bases fit TRBD2. In germline, CDR1 is SNHLY, CDR2 FYNNEI. V gave up 6 bases and J gave up 12 bases; unmatched junction bases: 16. The length of the CDR3 is 14 residues. CDR3: CASSTQGPAGVVYF. The CDR3 nucleotides are TGTGCCAGCAGCACCCAAGGACCAGCGGGGGTCGTGTACTTC.

The chain couples TRBV28 to TRBJ2-4; D is unclear. The CDR3 contains 15 residues. CDR1 and CDR2 (germline): MDHEN, SYDVKM. Trimming left V 10 bases short and J 0 bases short, with 16 bases between. CDR3 protein: CATTPENSAKNIQYF. CDR3 sequence (DNA): TGTGCCACAACCCCCGAGAACTCAGCCAAAAACATTCAGTACTTC.

This chain joins TRBV2 and TRBJ1-2; D ambiguous. CDR1 SNHLY and CDR2 FYNNEI come from the germline V gene. Trimming took 3 bases from V and 4 from J, leaving 15 bases between them. The CDR3 loop spans 15 amino acids. The CDR3 loop reads CASSEPGAVLYGYTF. The CDR3 DNA is TGTGCCAGCAGTGAGCCAGGTGCAGTGCTCTATGGCTACACCTTC.

The table lists this clone with a count of one. The chain combines TRBV7-9 with TRBJ1-1; possible D gene TRBD1, 6 bases. The CDR3 length is 15 residues. Germline lookup yields CDR1 SEHNR and CDR2 FQNEAQ (reference sequence). V lost 0 bases and J 1 base, leaving 9 bases between the germline ends. In DNA, the CDR3 is TGTGCCAGCAGCTTAGCGGACAGACGGAACACTGAAGCTTTCTTT. Its translation is CASSLADRRNTEAFF.

This clone was counted a few times. J is TRBJ1-3 and V is TRBV6-6; D is unresolved. The CDR3 has 14 amino acids. V lost 5 bases and J 2 bases, leaving 10 bases between the germline ends. Per the germline V gene, CDR1 is MNHNY and CDR2 is SVGAGI (reference sequence). Written as DNA, the CDR3 is TGTGCCAGCAGTCCAACGGGGACTGGAAACACCATATATTTT. Translation: CASSPTGTGNTIYF.

This clone occurred a few times. The V and J genes are TRBV6-1 and TRBJ2-6, with no clear D. Germline values: CDR1 MNHNS, CDR2 SASEGT. The V and J ends lost 7 bases and 3 bases respectively, with 7 bases between them. The CDR3 is 13 residues long. The CDR3 loop is CASNQIGANVLTF. The CDR3 region has the DNA TGTGCCAGCAATCAGATTGGGGCCAACGTCCTGACTTTC.

This chain links TRBV6-5 with TRBJ1-4, with D perhaps TRBD1 (6 bases). The V and J ends lost 10 bases and 2 bases respectively, with 14 bases between them. CDR1 and CDR2 from the germline V gene are MNHEY and SVGAGI. CDR3 size: 14 residues. The CDR3 protein is CATSGGGTNEKLFF. In DNA form, the CDR3 reads TGTGCCACATCCGGGGGGGGCACTAATGAAAAACTGTTTTTT.

The V and J genes are TRBV10-3 and TRBJ2-3; 8 bases match TRBD1. The CDR3 is 16 amino acids. The germline gives CDR1 ENHRY, CDR2 SYGVKD. The V segment lost 4 bases and the J segment 0 bases; nucleotides outside the gene matches: 6. Written as DNA, the CDR3 is TGTGCCATCAGTGGGACAGGGCTATCTAGCACAGATACGCAGTATTTT. Its protein is CAISGTGLSSTDTQYF.

The chain is built from TRBV4-1 and TRBJ2-7; 11 nucleotides agree with TRBD2. This CDR3 is 15 amino acids long. V gave up 4 bases and J gave up 0 bases; unmatched junction bases: 2. The germline V gene has CDR1 MGHRA and CDR2 YSYEKL. CDR3 bases: TGCGCCAGCAGCCTGACTAGCGGGAACTCCTACGAGCAGTACTTC. Protein sequence: CASSLTSGNSYEQYF.

The chain combines TRBV6-5 with TRBJ2-7; TRBD1 might be the D (5 bases). The germline V gene encodes CDR1 MNHEY and CDR2 SVGAGI. Trimming removed 2 bases at V and 1 base at J, with 12 bases between. The CDR3 spans 15 residues. CDR3 coding DNA: TGTGCCAGCAGTTACACGCTTGCAGGGTCCTACGAGCAGTACTTC. Protein product: CASSYTLAGSYEQYF.

This clone was counted once. V and J are TRBV11-3 and TRBJ1-4; 7 bases align to TRBD1. Germline V gene sequence: CDR1 SGHNT, CDR2 YENEEA. The CDR3 is made up of 15 amino acids. Trimming cost V 5 bases and J 5 bases; bases outside gene matches: 8. The CDR3 DNA sequence: TGTGCCAGCAGCACCCACAGGGGAGGAAATGAAAAACTGTTTTTT. Its translation is CASSTHRGGNEKLFF.

Here the CDR3 reads CASSLMAGGWGTDTQYF. The DNA of the CDR3 is TGTGCCAGCAGCTTAATGGCAGGGGGCTGGGGCACAGATACGCAGTATTTT. This chain uses TRBV11-1 with TRBJ2-3; 8 nucleotides line up with TRBD1. The CDR3 has 17 residues. Looked up from germline, CDR1 is SGHAT and CDR2 is FQDESV (reference sequence). V was pared by 2 bases and J by 1 base, with 8 bases of the junction left unmatched.

This chain uses TRBV5-1 with TRBJ2-2; TRBD2 matches at 10 bases. The CDR3 has 17 residues. Germline V lookup: CDR1 SGHRS, CDR2 YFSETQ. V lost 4 bases to trimming and J lost 3 bases; unmatched junction nucleotides: 9. This chain's CDR3 is CASSTIPGTSDTGELFF. DNA for the CDR3: TGCGCCAGCAGCACAATACCCGGGACTAGCGACACCGGGGAGCTGTTTTTT.

V is TRBV5-1 and J is TRBJ2-1; D possibly corresponds to TRBD2 (6 bases). The CDR3 runs 15 residues. V lost 0 bases and J lost 6, with 13 bases in between. CDR1 and CDR2 (germline): SGHRS, YFSETQ. CDR3 amino acids: CASSLDGGSGNEQFF. CDR3 bases: TGCGCCAGCAGCTTGGATGGGGGGAGCGGCAATGAGCAGTTCTTC.

V gene TRBV7-9 combines with J gene TRBJ2-7, with 9 nucleotides matching TRBD2. V was clipped by 3 bases and J by 2 bases; unmatched bases: 2. This CDR3 is 14 amino acids long. Germline V lookup: CDR1 SEHNR, CDR2 FQNEAQ (reference sequence). The CDR3 protein is CASSLREGPYEQYF. The CDR3, as DNA: TGTGCCAGCAGCTTGCGGGAGGGCCCCTACGAGCAGTACTTC.

This clone was recorded a few times. The CDR3 DNA reads TGTGCCAGTCGGGGGGTTCTCGCCCAAGAGACCCAGTACTTC. Protein product: CASRGVLAQETQYF. This chain links TRBV28 with TRBJ2-5; 7 nucleotides line up with TRBD2. Looked up from germline, CDR1 is MDHEN and CDR2 is SYDVKM. V shed 9 bases, J shed 1 base, and the junction held 8 bases outside the gene matches. This CDR3 is built from 14 residues. The complete variable domain, with remaining parts taken from reference TRBV28 and TRBJ2-5, reads DVKVTQSSRYLVKRTGEKVFLECVQDMDHENMFWYRQDPGLGLRLIYFSYDVKMKEKGDIPEGYSVSREKKERFSLILESASTNQTSMYLCASRGVLAQETQYFGPGTRLLVL.

V usage is TRBV4-1 and J usage is TRBJ2-7; 14 bases are a match to TRBD2. Germline trimming cut 1 base from V and 2 bases from J; bases unmatched to any gene: 7. This CDR3 contains 18 residues. Looked up from germline, CDR1 is MGHRA and CDR2 is YSYEKL. CDR3 DNA: TGCGCCAGCAGCCAAGCGCCGGGACTAGCGGGAGATGCCTACGAGCAGTACTTC. Amino acids: CASSQAPGLAGDAYEQYF.

This chain uses TRBV27 with TRBJ1-5, with D possibly being TRBD1 (5 bases). This CDR3 contains 15 residues. CDR1 and CDR2 (germline): MNHEY, SMNVEV (reference sequence). The V end lost 2 bases, the J end lost 2 bases, and 10 bases lay between the germline ends. The chain's CDR3 is CASSLQGWGNQPQHF. DNA of the CDR3: TGTGCCAGCAGTTTACAGGGTTGGGGCAATCAGCCCCAGCATTTT.

The rearrangement joins TRBV10-2 to TRBJ1-2; the D gene is possibly TRBD1 (5 bases). The V end lost 6 bases, the J end lost 2 bases, and 16 bases lay between the germline ends. Germline CDR1 WSHSY, CDR2 SAAADI. This CDR3 has 15 amino acids. CDR3 amino acids: CASSQQFQGNYGYTF. CDR3 in DNA: TGCGCCAGCAGCCAACAGTTTCAGGGCAACTATGGCTACACCTTC.

The gene calls are TRBV5-1 and TRBJ2-3, with 7 bases lining up with TRBD1. The CDR3 length is 14 residues. The germline V gene has CDR1 SGHRS and CDR2 YFSETQ. The trim removed 4 bases at V and 1 base at J, leaving 3 bases unmatched. CDR3 amino acids: CASSTGQGTDTQYF. CDR3 coding DNA: TGCGCCAGCAGCACAGGACAGGGCACAGATACGCAGTATTTT.

This clone was seen a few times. The chain has TRBV10-1 and TRBJ2-3, with 10 bases aligning to TRBD2. Germline V gene lookup returns CDR1 WNHNN and CDR2 SYGVQD (reference sequence). This CDR3 is 16 amino acids long. V dropped 5 bases and J dropped 4; count of bases not matched to a gene: 9. CDR3 loop: CASSSSGSLGADTQYF. As DNA, the CDR3 is TGCGCCAGCAGTTCTAGCGGGAGTCTTGGGGCAGATACGCAGTATTTT.